This T cell receptor beta chain was captured in a study of identical twins. MiXCR, run by TCRdb on the 5' RACE reads, gives a single entry per CDR3 protein. This sample has under 350,000 distinct CDR3 sequences, with 8.5% to 9.5% found just once. This clonotype was seen at least ten times. The ends were cut back, 6 bases at V and 0 bases at J, with 20 bases in the middle. CDR3 size: 16 residues. The V gene's germline CDR1 is SQVTM and CDR2 ANQGSEA. These data also featured in a second study, about yellow fever vaccine responses in identical twins.

This TCR was sampled from a woman in her late teens or twenties in good health. Sequencing was performed on CD8+ T cells sorted from blood. The chain couples TRBV29-1 to TRBJ1-1; D unresolved. The CDR3: CSVPTVPSSLNTEAFF. Written as DNA, the CDR3 is TGCAGCGTCCCCACAGTACCTTCTAGTTTGAACACTGAAGCTTTCTTT.